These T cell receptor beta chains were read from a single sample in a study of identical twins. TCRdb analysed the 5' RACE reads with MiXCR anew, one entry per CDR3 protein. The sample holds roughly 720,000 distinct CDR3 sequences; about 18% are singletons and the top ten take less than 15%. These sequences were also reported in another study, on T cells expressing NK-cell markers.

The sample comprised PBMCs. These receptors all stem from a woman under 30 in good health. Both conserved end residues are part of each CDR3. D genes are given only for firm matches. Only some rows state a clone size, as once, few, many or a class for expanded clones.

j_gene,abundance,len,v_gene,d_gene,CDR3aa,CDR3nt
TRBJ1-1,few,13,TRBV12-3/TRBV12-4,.,CASSYQRVSEAFF,TGTGCCAGCAGTTATCAACGGGTCTCTGAAGCTTTCTTT
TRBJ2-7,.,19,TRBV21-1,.,CASSKTSGTSGVSSYEQYF,TGTGCCAGCAGCAAAACATCCGGGACTAGCGGTGTAAGCTCCTACGAGCAGTACTTC
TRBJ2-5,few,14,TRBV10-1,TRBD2,CASSLPSPQRERYF,TGCGCCAGCAGTTTACCTAGCCCTCAGCGGGAGCGTTACTTC
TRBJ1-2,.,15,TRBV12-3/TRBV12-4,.,CASSPRPSENYGYTF,TGTGCCAGCAGTCCCCGTCCCAGCGAGAACTATGGCTACACCTTC
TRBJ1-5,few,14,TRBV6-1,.,CASSQRGGAQPQHF,TGTGCCAGCAGCCAACGGGGGGGGGCTCAGCCCCAGCATTTT
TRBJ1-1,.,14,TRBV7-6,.,CASSPQGPNTEAFF,TGTGCCAGCAGCCCACAGGGACCGAACACTGAAGCTTTCTTT
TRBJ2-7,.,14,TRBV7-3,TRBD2,CASSPGHSAGEQYF,TGTGCCAGCAGCCCTGGACACTCAGCGGGGGAGCAGTACTTC
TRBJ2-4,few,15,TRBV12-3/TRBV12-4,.,CASSREGGAKNIQYF,TGTGCCAGCAGCCGCGAGGGGGGGGCCAAAAACATTCAGTACTTC
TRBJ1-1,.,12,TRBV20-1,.,CSAHRSGTEAFF,TGCAGTGCTCACCGGTCTGGCACTGAAGCTTTCTTT
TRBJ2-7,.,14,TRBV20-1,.,CSARVLGAYVEQYF,TGCAGTGCTAGAGTGCTAGGGGCCTACGTCGAGCAGTACTTC
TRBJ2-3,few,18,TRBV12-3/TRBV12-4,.,CASSLTAPLVDLTDTQYF,TGTGCCAGCAGTTTGACGGCGCCTCTAGTTGATCTAACAGATACGCAGTATTTT
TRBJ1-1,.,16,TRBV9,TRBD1,CASSVAFTRDRGEAFF,TGTGCCAGCAGCGTAGCTTTTACACGGGACAGGGGAGAAGCTTTCTTT
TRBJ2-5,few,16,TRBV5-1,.,CASSKAPFGARETQYF,TGCGCCAGCAGCAAGGCCCCTTTCGGAGCGCGGGAGACCCAGTACTTC
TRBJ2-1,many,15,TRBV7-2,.,CASSLSTEPYNEQFF,TGTGCCAGCAGCTTATCCACCGAACCGTACAATGAGCAGTTCTTC
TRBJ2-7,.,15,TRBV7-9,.,CASSLFPGLAGEQYF,TGTGCCAGCAGCTTATTTCCGGGATTGGCCGGCGAGCAGTACTTC
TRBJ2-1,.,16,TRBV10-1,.,CASRARWACSYNEQFF,TGCGCCAGCAGAGCCCGATGGGCTTGCTCCTACAATGAGCAGTTCTTC
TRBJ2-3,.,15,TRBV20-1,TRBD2,CSAFSTSGSTDTQYF,TGCAGTGCTTTTTCGACTAGCGGTAGCACAGATACGCAGTATTTT
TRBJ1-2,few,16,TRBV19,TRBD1,CASRRTTGNNRYGYTF,TGTGCCAGTAGGCGTACGACAGGGAATAATCGCTATGGCTACACCTTC
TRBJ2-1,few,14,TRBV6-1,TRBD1,CASTGTGNLGEQFF,TGTGCCAGCACCGGGACAGGGAATTTGGGTGAGCAGTTCTTC
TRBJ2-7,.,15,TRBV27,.,CASSLSGTRGNEQYF,TGTGCCAGCAGTTTATCGGGCACCAGGGGCAACGAGCAGTACTTC
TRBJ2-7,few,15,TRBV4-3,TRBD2,CASSHGTGGPYEQYF,TGCGCCAGCAGCCACGGGACGGGAGGCCCTTACGAGCAGTACTTC
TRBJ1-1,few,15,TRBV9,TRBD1,CASSVLTGAVTEAFF,TGTGCCAGCAGCGTCCTCACAGGGGCGGTCACTGAAGCTTTCTTT
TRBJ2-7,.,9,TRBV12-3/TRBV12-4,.,CASPYEQYF,TGTGCCAGCCCCTACGAGCAGTACTTC
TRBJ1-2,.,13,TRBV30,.,CAWSPQGPYGYTF,TGTGCCTGGAGTCCCCAGGGGCCCTATGGCTACACCTTC
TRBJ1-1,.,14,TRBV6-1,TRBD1,CASRPPPGGTEAFF,TGTGCCAGCAGACCACCCCCAGGGGGCACTGAAGCTTTCTTT
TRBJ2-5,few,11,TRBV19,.,CASSSGMTQYF,TGTGCCAGTAGTAGCGGGATGACCCAGTACTTC
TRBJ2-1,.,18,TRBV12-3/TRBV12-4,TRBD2,CTSSLGYGLAGGFNEQFF,TGTACCAGCAGTTTAGGGTACGGACTAGCGGGAGGTTTCAATGAGCAGTTCTTC
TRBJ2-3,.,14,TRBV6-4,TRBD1,CASSEQGISDTQYF,TGTGCCAGCAGTGAACAGGGGATTTCAGATACGCAGTATTTT
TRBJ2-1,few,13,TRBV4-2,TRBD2,CASEGERGGEQFF,TGTGCCAGCGAAGGGGAGCGGGGGGGTGAGCAGTTCTTC
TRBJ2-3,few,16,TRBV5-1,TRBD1,CASSLGDRLGSDTQYF,TGCGCCAGCAGCTTGGGGGACAGGCTTGGGTCTGATACGCAGTATTTT
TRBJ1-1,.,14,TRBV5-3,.,CARRGAPPHSQAFF,TGTGCCAGAAGAGGGGCCCCCCCTCACAGCCAAGCTTTCTTT
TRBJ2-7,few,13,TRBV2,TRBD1,CASLTGFTYEQYF,TGTGCCAGCCTGACAGGGTTTACGTACGAGCAGTACTTC
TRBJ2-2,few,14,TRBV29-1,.,CSVAGSLNTGELFF,TGCAGCGTTGCGGGAAGTCTGAACACCGGGGAGCTGTTTTTT
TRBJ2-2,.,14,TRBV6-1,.,CASQSGALGGELFF,TGTGCCAGCCAGTCCGGGGCCCTGGGCGGGGAGCTGTTTTTT
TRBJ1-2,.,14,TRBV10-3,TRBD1,CAISAGQGVRGYTF,TGTGCCATCAGCGCCGGACAGGGGGTACGAGGCTACACCTTC
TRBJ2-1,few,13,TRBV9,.,CASSPSGNNEQFF,TGTGCCAGCAGCCCAAGCGGAAACAATGAGCAGTTCTTC
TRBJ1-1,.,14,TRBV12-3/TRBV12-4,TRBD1,CASSSRDQGAEAFF,TGTGCCAGCAGTTCGAGGGACCAGGGGGCTGAAGCTTTCTTT
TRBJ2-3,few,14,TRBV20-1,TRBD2,CSATAGLLTDTQYF,TGCAGTGCAACAGCGGGGCTTCTCACAGATACGCAGTATTTT
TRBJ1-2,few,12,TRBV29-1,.,CSAFGRTYGYTF,TGCAGCGCCTTCGGTCGGACTTATGGCTACACCTTC
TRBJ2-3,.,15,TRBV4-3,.,CASSQEGAVTDTQYF,TGCGCCAGCAGCCAAGAAGGGGCGGTAACAGATACGCAGTATTTT
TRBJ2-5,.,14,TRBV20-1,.,CSASEATIQETQYF,TGCAGTGCTAGTGAGGCTACTATACAAGAGACCCAGTACTTC
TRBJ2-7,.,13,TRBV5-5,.,CASILIPGYEQYF,TGTGCCAGCATCCTTATACCGGGCTACGAGCAGTACTTC
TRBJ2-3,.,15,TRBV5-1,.,CASSLRNPRTDTQYF,TGCGCCAGCAGCCTCAGGAACCCTCGCACAGATACGCAGTATTTT
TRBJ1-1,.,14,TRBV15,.,CATSRPTERPEAFF,TGTGCCACCAGCAGACCCACAGAACGACCTGAAGCTTTCTTT
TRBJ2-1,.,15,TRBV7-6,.,CASVSGTRGSNEQFF,TGTGCCAGCGTCAGCGGGACGAGGGGGAGCAATGAGCAGTTCTTC